This T cell receptor (beta chain) is from a study of blood T cell repertoires in COVID-19. About the research overall: Specimens from acute and convalescent COVID-19 originated in the United States, Italy and Spain.

TCRdb's table, derived via immunoSEQ multiplex PCR, lists solely in-frame clones and lacks some. This table has 350,000 to 550,000 clones, approximately 92% appearing once. Germline assignment: CDR1 SNHLY and CDR2 FYNNEI. The CDR3 spans 15 residues. The junction had 9 bases not matched to a gene; V was cut back by 8 bases and J by 2 bases. Individuals aged about 18 to 100 years were recruited from 24 US areas. Clinical histories supplied by participants themselves formed the basis of cohort assignment. Either two negative PCRs, clearance, or symptom resolution qualified Cohort 3 donors as recovered. The chain is built from TRBV2 and TRBJ2-7; 10 nucleotides line up with TRBD1. The receptor was derived from a man aged 30-40 years who had recovered from COVID-19. Sequenced: PBMCs or T cells enriched from blood (not recorded which). The DNA for the CDR3 is TGTGCCAGCCCTCCCAGGGGACAGGGGACCTACGAGCAGTACTTC. It yields the protein CASPPRGQGTYEQYF.